The clone carrying this T cell receptor (beta chain) was seen ten or more times. Its antigen is unidentified. This record belongs to a study of human T cells and chemical hapten exposure. Across the study: Patients, mostly women, had alopecia areata, alopecia totalis or alopecia universalis. Study-wide points: Among TCRs, those above 1 in 1000 frequency were unaffected by DPC sensitization.

The V gene lost 1 base and the J gene lost 0 bases, with 7 bases spanning the gap. The CDR3 is 16 amino acids. Germline V gives CDR1 LGHNA, CDR2 YSLEER. TCRdb re-analysed the RACE reads in MiXCR, keeping a single row per CDR3 protein. This table holds 380,000 or so distinct CDR3 sequences, around 5.5% found once. Regarding time point: pre-sensitization, week 0. The sample's treatment: therapeutic diphenylcyclopropenone sensitization with weekly scalp DPC. This TCR came from a woman between 18 and 30 years old with alopecia areata. Some clones in this sample may be carry-over from other donors' samples. The material was whole blood, obtained in connection with sensitization to the hapten diphenylcyclopropenone (DPC). This sequence joins TRBV4-3 and TRBJ2-6, with a possible D match to TRBD2 (5 bases). The DNA for the CDR3 is TGCGCCAGCAGCCAAGCGGGGATCTCTGGGGCCAACGTCCTGACTTTC. Encoded protein: CASSQAGISGANVLTF.